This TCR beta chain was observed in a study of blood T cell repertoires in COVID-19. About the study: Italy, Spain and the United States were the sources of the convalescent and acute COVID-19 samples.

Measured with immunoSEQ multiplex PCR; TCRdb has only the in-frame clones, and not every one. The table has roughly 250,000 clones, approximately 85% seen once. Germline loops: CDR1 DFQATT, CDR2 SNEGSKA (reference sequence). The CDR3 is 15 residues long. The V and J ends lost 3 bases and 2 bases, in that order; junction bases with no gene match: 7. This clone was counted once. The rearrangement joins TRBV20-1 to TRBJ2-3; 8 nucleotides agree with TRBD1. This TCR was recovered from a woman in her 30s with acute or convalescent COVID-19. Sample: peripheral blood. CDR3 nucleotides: TGCAGTGCTAGTCCCGGGACAGGTTACACAGATACGCAGTATTTT. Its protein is CSASPGTGYTDTQYF.